The following is a T cell receptor beta chain sequence with its context. The authors' processing: Amplified reference gene primers provided the basis for estimating nucleated cell counts. Clones were sequenced by immunoSEQ multiplex PCR, and TCRdb holds only the in-frame ones, with some missing. V and J calls plus clone size are reproduced from that table; the DNA served to infer D and trimming. The sample contains 200,000 or so clones, 70% to 90% of which appear only once. Trimming took off 2 bases at V and 0 bases at J, with 9 bases between the two ends. Germline V gives CDR1 SGHDT, CDR2 YYEEEE. The CDR3 totals 15 residues. These data originate in a study of blood T cell repertoires in COVID-19. Study context: Acute and convalescent COVID-19 samples came from the United States, Italy and Spain. T cells, B-cell-depleted T cells, or PBMCs supplied cDNA or gDNA.

This sequence was found in a man between 45 and 60 years old with acute or convalescent COVID-19. Sequenced input: peripheral blood. The V call is TRBV5-6, the J call TRBJ1-3; D is uncertain. DNA for the CDR3: TGTGCCAGCAGCTTTCCCGCGAGCTCTGGAAACACCATATATTTT. Protein: CASSFPASSGNTIYF.